This T cell receptor (beta chain) emerged from a study of control samples from healthy donors and cancer patients. Libraries were prepared by immunoSEQ multiplex PCR; TCRdb keeps only in-frame clonotypes and omits some of them. The sample gives 170,000 or so clones, nearly 90% of which show up once; 1.4% is in the top ten. Germline CDR1 is SGHTA and CDR2 is FQGNSA. Trimming removed 1 base at V and 6 bases at J, with 4 bases between. The CDR3 is 12 residues long. The sequenced material came from blood. V is TRBV7-2 and J is TRBJ1-5; no clear D. This clonotype was obtained from a woman in her 50s in good health. DNA of the CDR3: TGTGCCAGCAGCTTAGACGTTCAGCCCCAGCATTTT. Translated, it gives CASSLDVQPQHF. Full variable domain (outside the CDR3, taken from reference TRBV7-2 and TRBJ1-5): GAGVSQSPSNKVTEKGKDVELRCDPISGHTALYWYRQSLGQGLEFLIYFQGNSAPDKSGLPSDRFSAERTGGSVSTLTIQRTQQEDSAVYLCASSLDVQPQHFGDGTRLSIL.